Below are 25 T cell receptor beta chains sequenced from a single sample in a study of cytomegalovirus exposure and HLA in healthy donors. The PCR had 60 Vbeta and 13 Jbeta primers. Clones were sequenced by immunoSEQ multiplex PCR, and TCRdb holds only the in-frame ones, with some missing. The sample has around 130,000 clones, roughly 82% seen once. Sequencing used PBMCs. The receptors come from a male donor in good health and CMV-seropositive.

The chain employs TRBV2 and TRBJ2-2; D ambiguous. CDR1 and CDR2 from the germline V gene are SNHLY and FYNNEI. The CDR3 spans 14 residues. Between the trimmed V and J ends, which lost 5 bases and 0 bases, there was a span of 7 bases. In DNA form, the CDR3 reads TGTGCCAGCAGTCGCTTAGCGAACACCGGGGAGCTGTTTTTT. Protein sequence: CASSRLANTGELFF.

The chain carries TRBV5-1 and TRBJ2-1; D is unclear. This CDR3 is 16 amino acids long. Trimming removed 4 bases from V and 2 bases from J, with 16 bases in between. Germline V lookup: CDR1 SGHRS, CDR2 YFSETQ. The CDR3 sequence is CASSPGRGFAYNEQFF. DNA for the CDR3: TGCGCCAGCAGCCCCGGCCGAGGATTTGCCTACAATGAGCAGTTCTTC.

The CDR3 is CASSEWAGGSTDTQYF. DNA of the CDR3: TGTGCCAGCAGTGAATGGGCGGGAGGTAGCACAGATACGCAGTATTTT. The rearrangement joins TRBV2 to TRBJ2-3; 8 nucleotides align to TRBD2. Trimming at V came to 2 bases and at J to 0 bases, leaving 4 bases not matched to a gene. This CDR3 spans 16 amino acids. CDR1 is SNHLY, CDR2 FYNNEI, per germline. The variable domain in full, with the rest retrieved from reference TRBV2 and TRBJ2-3, is EPEVTQTPSHQVTQMGQEVILRCVPISNHLYFYWYRQILGQKVEFLVSFYNNEISEKSEIFDDQFSVERPDGSNFTLKIRSTKLEDSAMYFCASSEWAGGSTDTQYFGPGTRLTVL.

This chain links TRBV7-6 with TRBJ2-2; possible D gene TRBD2, 5 bases. The CDR3 extends over 16 amino acids. V was shortened by 6 bases and J by 5 bases, with 19 bases between the two germline ends. From germline, CDR1 is SGHVS and CDR2 FNYEAQ. The CDR3 sequence is CASRQDYGALTGELFF. The CDR3 DNA reads as TGTGCCAGCAGACAAGACTATGGAGCTTTAACCGGGGAGCTGTTTTTT.

This clone turned up a few times. The chain couples TRBV28 to TRBJ1-1; 7 bases agree with TRBD1. Germline V gives CDR1 MDHEN, CDR2 SYDVKM. CDR3 length equals 15 residues. The J segment lost 3 bases and the V segment lost 3 bases, leaving 7 bases of the junction unmatched. The DNA of the CDR3 is TGTGCCAGCAGTTTTTCTCGACAGGGTTACACTGAAGCTTTCTTT. Its protein product is CASSFSRQGYTEAFF.

V usage is TRBV15 and J usage is TRBJ2-5; D is undetermined. The CDR3 loop spans 14 amino acids. The germline V gene has CDR1 LNHNV and CDR2 YYDKDF (reference sequence). V shed 1 base and J shed 2 bases, with 8 bases lying between them. The CDR3 coding sequence is TGTGCCACCAGCAGAGCTCTGTTACAAGAGACCCAGTACTTC. Encoded protein: CATSRALLQETQYF.

The chain uses TRBV29-1 and TRBJ2-7; 12 nucleotides agree with TRBD2. Looked up from germline, CDR1 is SQVTM and CDR2 is ANQGSEA. CDR3 length: 14 residues. J was trimmed by 4 bases and V by 3 bases; bases with no gene match: 4. The chain's CDR3 is CSVETSGSSYEQYF. Written as DNA, the CDR3 is TGCAGCGTTGAGACTAGCGGGAGTAGTTACGAGCAGTACTTC.

The V and J genes are TRBV7-3 and TRBJ2-5; TRBD1 might be the D (8 bases). Germline V gives CDR1 SGHTA, CDR2 FQGTGA. The CDR3 length is 16 residues. The V gene lost 1 base and the J gene lost 2 bases, with 14 bases spanning the gap. The CDR3 DNA sequence: TGTGCCAGCAGCTTAAGGGGGGGGACAGGTCAAGAGACCCAGTACTTC. Its protein is CASSLRGGTGQETQYF.

The genes are TRBV6-7 and TRBJ2-1, with no clear D. TRBV6-7 is an open reading frame, and its role is uncertain. The CDR3 is made up of 14 amino acids. V was clipped by 0 bases and J by 2 bases, with 5 bases between them. The CDR3 spells CASSYSRTYNEQFF. The DNA of the CDR3 is TGTGCCAGCAGTTACTCGAGGACCTACAATGAGCAGTTCTTC.

The V gene is TRBV5-1, the J gene TRBJ2-3; 12 bases are a match to TRBD2. The CDR3 covers 16 residues. V lost 4 bases and J lost 3; bases outside the gene matches: 6. Germline-derived CDR1 and CDR2 are SGHRS and YFSETQ. The CDR3 DNA is TGCGCCAGCAGCCTCCGACTAGCGGGAGTGACAGATACGCAGTATTTT. As protein: CASSLRLAGVTDTQYF.

The chain couples TRBV7-9 to TRBJ2-5, with 11 positions matching TRBD2. The trim removed 10 bases at V and 2 bases at J, leaving 12 bases unmatched. CDR1 and CDR2 from the germline V gene are SEHNR and FQNEAQ (reference sequence). The CDR3 spans 16 residues. Here the CDR3 DNA reads TGTGCCACCACCCTCGGACTAGCGGGTTTACAAGAGACCCAGTACTTC. As protein: CATTLGLAGLQETQYF.

The rearrangement uses TRBV28 and TRBJ1-3; D may be TRBD1 (5 bases). CDR3 length: 12 residues. CDR1 and CDR2 (germline): MDHEN, SYDVKM. V gave up 6 bases and J gave up 4 bases, with 7 bases separating them. CDR3 protein: CASSRQGNTIYF. CDR3 sequence (DNA): TGTGCCAGCAGCAGACAGGGAAACACCATATATTTT.

V is TRBV5-1 and J is TRBJ1-3; 9 bases map to TRBD1. Germline V gene lookup returns CDR1 SGHRS and CDR2 YFSETQ. V trimming: 0 bases; J trimming: 4 bases; junction bases outside the gene matches: 14. The CDR3 runs to 19 residues. Here the CDR3 reads CASSLAVGQGIGSGNTIYF. In DNA form, the CDR3 reads TGCGCCAGCAGCTTGGCGGTCGGACAGGGGATCGGGAGCGGAAACACCATATATTTT.

The chain uses TRBV28 and TRBJ2-3, with D possibly TRBD1 on 6 matching bases. The CDR3 is 13 residues long. The germline CDR1 and CDR2 sequences are MDHEN and SYDVKM. Trimming shortened V by 6 bases and J by 3 bases, and 10 bases separated the two germline ends. The CDR3 loop is CASRLGATDTQYF. CDR3 in DNA: TGTGCCAGCAGGTTGGGGGCAACAGATACGCAGTATTTT.

The chain is built from TRBV7-8 and TRBJ2-1, with D possibly TRBD1 on 6 matching bases. The germline V gene encodes CDR1 SGHVS and CDR2 FQNEAQ. The V and J ends lost 4 bases and 6 bases respectively, with 28 bases between them. The CDR3 extends over 19 amino acids. DNA of the CDR3: TGTGCCAGCAGCTCACACAGGGAGTGGGAGAGCCTGGGGTCCAATGAGCAGTTCTTC. Translation gives CASSSHREWESLGSNEQFF.

The chain is built from TRBV19 and TRBJ1-2; 11 bases agree with TRBD1. The V gene's germline CDR1 is LNHDA and CDR2 SQIVND (reference sequence). V dropped 6 bases and J dropped 4; count of bases not matched to a gene: 7. The CDR3 contains 15 residues. CDR3 loop: CASSQWTGGIYGYTF. CDR3 bases: TGTGCCAGTAGCCAATGGACAGGGGGCATCTATGGCTACACCTTC.

In this sample, this clone turned up a few times. The J gene is TRBJ2-1, the V gene TRBV6-6, with 7 bases identical to TRBD1. Germline assignment: CDR1 MNHNY and CDR2 SVGAGI (reference sequence). The junction had 5 bases not matched to a gene; V was cut back by 2 bases and J by 4 bases. The CDR3 has 15 amino acids. The CDR3 spells CASSYLTGSYNEQFF. CDR3 nucleotide sequence: TGTGCCAGCAGTTACCTGACAGGGAGTTACAATGAGCAGTTCTTC.

The rearrangement uses TRBV25-1 and TRBJ2-7; 12 bases line up with TRBD2. The trim removed 6 bases at V and 4 bases at J, leaving 1 base unmatched. Germline CDR1 reads MGHDK; CDR2 reads SYGVNS. The CDR3 is 13 amino acids. In DNA, the CDR3 is TGTGCCAGCAGGCTAGCGGGAGGGTACGAGCAGTACTTC. Encoded protein: CASRLAGGYEQYF.

This clone was counted a few times. The chain is built from TRBV9 and TRBJ1-4, with 9 bases aligning to TRBD1. J gave up 5 bases and V 3 bases, and 5 bases lay outside the gene matches. Germline CDR1 reads SGDLS; CDR2 reads YYNGEE. The CDR3 spans 15 residues. CDR3 sequence (DNA): TGTGCCAGCAGCGCCTCCGGGACAGGGAATGAAAAACTGTTTTTT. It is translated as CASSASGTGNEKLFF.

The rearrangement links TRBV28 to TRBJ1-5; D call uncertain. The CDR3 contains 12 residues. Trimming cost V 7 bases and J 7 bases, with 11 bases left between them. From germline, CDR1 is MDHEN and CDR2 SYDVKM. The CDR3 DNA is TGTGCCAGCAATACCGTCCAGCAGCCCCAGCATTTT. This encodes CASNTVQQPQHF.

The chain joins TRBV15 to TRBJ2-5, with 8 bases fitting TRBD1. The V segment lost 0 bases and the J segment 5 bases; nucleotides outside the gene matches: 8. The CDR3 is 16 amino acids. From germline, CDR1 is LNHNV and CDR2 YYDKDF (reference sequence). The CDR3 sequence: CATSRDYGTGGETQYF. CDR3 nucleotides: TGTGCCACCAGCAGAGATTATGGGACAGGAGGGGAGACCCAGTACTTC.

The J gene is TRBJ2-5, the V gene TRBV7-9; 12 nucleotides line up with TRBD2. The CDR3 contains 15 residues. Looked up from germline, CDR1 is SEHNR and CDR2 is FQNEAQ (reference sequence). The CDR3 is CSTARLAGVQETQYF. CDR3 nucleotides: TGTTCCACCGCTCGACTAGCGGGGGTACAAGAGACCCAGTACTTC.

The chain recombines TRBV6-5 with TRBJ1-2; 10 bases fit TRBD1. The CDR3 sequence is 14 residues long. Trimming cost V 7 bases and J 4 bases; bases outside gene matches: 6. Germline CDR1 is MNHEY and CDR2 is SVGAGI. CDR3 protein: CASNSGTGAYGYTF. For the CDR3, the DNA is TGTGCCAGCAACTCCGGGACAGGGGCCTATGGCTACACCTTC.

The chain recombines TRBV30 with TRBJ1-4, with a possible D match to TRBD1 (5 bases). The CDR3 loop spans 13 amino acids. V lost 0 bases and J 7 bases, leaving 9 bases between the germline ends. The germline gives CDR1 GTSNPN, CDR2 SVGIG (reference sequence). CDR3 loop: CAWSVRGGEKLFF. The CDR3 DNA sequence: TGTGCCTGGAGTGTAAGGGGTGGTGAAAAACTGTTTTTT.

V and J are TRBV29-1 and TRBJ1-4, with TRBD1 matching 7 bases. This CDR3 contains 17 residues. Per germline, CDR1 SQVTM and CDR2 ANQGSEA. V gave up 7 bases and J gave up 0 bases; unmatched junction bases: 14. The CDR3 DNA reads TGCAGCGCCTCGACAGGGCGGCGAAGTGCAACTAATGAAAAACTGTTTTTT. Amino acids: CSASTGRRSATNEKLFF.